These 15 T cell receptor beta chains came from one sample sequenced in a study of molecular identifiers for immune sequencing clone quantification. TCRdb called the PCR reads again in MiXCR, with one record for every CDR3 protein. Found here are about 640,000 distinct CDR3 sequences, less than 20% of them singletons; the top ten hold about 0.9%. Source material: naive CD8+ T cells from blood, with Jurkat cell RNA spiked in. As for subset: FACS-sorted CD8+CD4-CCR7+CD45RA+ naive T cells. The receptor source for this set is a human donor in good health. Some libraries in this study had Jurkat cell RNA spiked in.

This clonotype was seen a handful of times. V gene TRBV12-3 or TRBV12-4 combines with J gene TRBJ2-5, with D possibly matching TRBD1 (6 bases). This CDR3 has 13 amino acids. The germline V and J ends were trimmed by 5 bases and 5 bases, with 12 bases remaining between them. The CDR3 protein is CASSGDMGETQYF. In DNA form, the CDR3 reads TGTGCCAGCAGTGGGGACATGGGGGAGACCCAGTACTTC.

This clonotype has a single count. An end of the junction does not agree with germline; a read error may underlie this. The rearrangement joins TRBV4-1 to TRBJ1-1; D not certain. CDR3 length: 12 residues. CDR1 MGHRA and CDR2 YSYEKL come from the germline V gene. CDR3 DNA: TGCGCCAGCAGCCAGGTGAACGCTGAAGCTTTCTTT. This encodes CASSQVNAEAFF.

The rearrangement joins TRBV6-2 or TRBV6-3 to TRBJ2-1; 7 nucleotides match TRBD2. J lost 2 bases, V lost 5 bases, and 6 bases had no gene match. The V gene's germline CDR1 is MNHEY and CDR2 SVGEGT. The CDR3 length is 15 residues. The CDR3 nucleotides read TGTGCCAGCAGTCCAAGCGGGGCGCCCTACAATGAGCAGTTCTTC. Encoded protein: CASSPSGAPYNEQFF.

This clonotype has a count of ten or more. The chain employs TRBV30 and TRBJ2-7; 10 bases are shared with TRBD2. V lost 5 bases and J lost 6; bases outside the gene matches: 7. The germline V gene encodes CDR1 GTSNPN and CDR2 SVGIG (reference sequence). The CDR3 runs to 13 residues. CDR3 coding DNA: TGTGCCTGGGGGCTAGCGGGAGTCTCCGAGCAGTACTTC. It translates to CAWGLAGVSEQYF.

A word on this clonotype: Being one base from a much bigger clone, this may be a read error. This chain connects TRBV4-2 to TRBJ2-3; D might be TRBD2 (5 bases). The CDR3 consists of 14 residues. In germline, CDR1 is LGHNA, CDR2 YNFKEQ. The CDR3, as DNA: TGTGCCAGCGGTAAGGACTTAGGCACAGATACGCTGTATTTT. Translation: CASGKDLGTDTLYF.

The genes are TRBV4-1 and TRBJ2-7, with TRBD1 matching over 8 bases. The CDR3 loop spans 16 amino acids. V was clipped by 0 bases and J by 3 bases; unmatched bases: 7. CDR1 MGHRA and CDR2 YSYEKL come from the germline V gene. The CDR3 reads CASSQDLFTGGYEQYF. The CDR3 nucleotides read TGCGCCAGCAGCCAAGATTTATTCACAGGGGGCTACGAGCAGTACTTC.

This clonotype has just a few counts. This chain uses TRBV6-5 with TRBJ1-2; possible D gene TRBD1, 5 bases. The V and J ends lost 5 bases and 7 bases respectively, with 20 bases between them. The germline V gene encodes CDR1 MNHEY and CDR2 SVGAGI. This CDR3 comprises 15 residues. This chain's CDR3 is CASSQGRELAGGYTF. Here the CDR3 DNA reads TGTGCCAGCAGTCAGGGCAGGGAACTTGCCGGTGGCTACACCTTC.

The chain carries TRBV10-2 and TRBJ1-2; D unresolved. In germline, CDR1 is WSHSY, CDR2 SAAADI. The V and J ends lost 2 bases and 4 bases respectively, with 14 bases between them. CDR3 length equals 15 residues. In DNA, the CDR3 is TGCGCCAGCAGTGAGAAGGGCACGGTGCCCTATGGCTACACCTTC. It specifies CASSEKGTVPYGYTF.

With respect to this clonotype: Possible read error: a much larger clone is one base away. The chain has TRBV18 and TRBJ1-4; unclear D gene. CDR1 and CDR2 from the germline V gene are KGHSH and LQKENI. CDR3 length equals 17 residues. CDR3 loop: CASSPADETSTNEKLSF. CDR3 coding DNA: TGTGCCAGCTCACCTGCTGACGAAACCTCAACTAATGAAAAACTGTCTTTT.

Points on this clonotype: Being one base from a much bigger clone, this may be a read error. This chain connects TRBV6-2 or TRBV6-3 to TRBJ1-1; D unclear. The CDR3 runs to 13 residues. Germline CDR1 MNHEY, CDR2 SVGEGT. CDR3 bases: TGTGCCTGCAGTTACACGAGGAACACTGAAGCTTTCTTT. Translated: CACSYTRNTEAFF.

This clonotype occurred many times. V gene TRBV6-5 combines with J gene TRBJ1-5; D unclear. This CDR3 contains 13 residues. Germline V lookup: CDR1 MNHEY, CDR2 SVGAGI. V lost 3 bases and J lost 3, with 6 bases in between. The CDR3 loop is CASSYDPNQPQHF. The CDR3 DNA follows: TGTGCCAGCAGTTATGATCCCAATCAGCCCCAGCATTTT.

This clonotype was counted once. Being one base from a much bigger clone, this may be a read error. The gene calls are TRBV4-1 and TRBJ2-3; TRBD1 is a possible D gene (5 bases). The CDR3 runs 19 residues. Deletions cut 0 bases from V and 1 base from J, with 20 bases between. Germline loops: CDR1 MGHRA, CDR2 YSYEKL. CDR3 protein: CASSQDHSSGQGRTDTQYF. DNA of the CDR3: TGCGCCAGCAGCCAAGATCATTCGTCTGGGCAGGGTCGCACAGATACGCAGTATTTT.

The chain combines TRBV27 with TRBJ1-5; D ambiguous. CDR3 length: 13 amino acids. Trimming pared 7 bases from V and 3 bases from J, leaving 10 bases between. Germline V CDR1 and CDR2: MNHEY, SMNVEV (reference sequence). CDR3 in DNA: TGTGCCAGCAAGGAAGGGCCCAATCAGCCCCAGCATTTT. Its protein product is CASKEGPNQPQHF.

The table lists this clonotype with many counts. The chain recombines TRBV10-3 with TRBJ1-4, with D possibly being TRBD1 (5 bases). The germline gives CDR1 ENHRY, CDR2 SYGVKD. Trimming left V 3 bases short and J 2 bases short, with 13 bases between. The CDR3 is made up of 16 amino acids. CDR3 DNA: TGTGCCATCAGTGAAGGGCAGGGTGTCACTAATGAAAAACTGTTTTTT. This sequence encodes CAISEGQGVTNEKLFF.

The CDR3 sequence is CASNLAGRPPEQYF. The CDR3 bases are TGTGCCAGCAACCTTGCGGGACGGCCCCCGGAGCAGTACTTC. The chain is built from TRBV13 and TRBJ2-7; maybe TRBD2 (6 bases). The CDR3 consists of 14 residues. The germline V gene has CDR1 PRHDT and CDR2 FYEKMQ (reference sequence). Between the trimmed V and J ends, which lost 7 bases and 7 bases, there was a span of 20 bases. Together with reference TRBV13 and TRBJ2-7, the CDR3 gives the full variable domain: AAGVIQSPRHLIKEKRETATLKCYPIPRHDTVYWYQQGPGQDPQFLISFYEKMQSDKGSIPDRFSAQQFSDYHSELNMSSLELGDSALYFCASNLAGRPPEQYFGPGTRLTVT.